This T cell receptor beta chain was sequenced for a study of OX40 agonist ivuxolimab in advanced cancers. Study-wide background: Averaging 60 years in age, with a range of roughly 23 to 85, the cohort was 65% to 85% male. Overall study findings and caveats: Some of the nonresponding patients also showed low levels of normalized T-cell clonal expansion. Clonal expansion by week 6 occurred in CD4+ and CD8+ blood T cells (at 0.1 to 3.0 mg/kg).

Researchers took blood at baseline, on cycle 4 day 1, and on cycle 7 day 1. The length of the CDR3 is 12 residues. Germline assignment: CDR1 SGHNT and CDR2 YENEEA. V was pared by 4 bases and J by 8 bases, with 11 bases between. Notes on this clone: As yet, its antigen is unknown.

Measured with immunoSEQ multiplex PCR; TCRdb has only the in-frame clones, and not every one. Counted here are 65,000 to 95,000 clones, around 86% occurring once; the ten biggest clones make up 6.9%. The chain joins TRBV11-3 to TRBJ1-2, with D possibly being TRBD1 (6 bases). The receptor's source is an adult with an advanced solid tumor such as melanoma, head and neck, liver or kidney cancer. This material consisted of CD4+ or CD8+ T cells sorted from blood, taken in a trial of the OX40 agonist ivuxolimab. In DNA, the CDR3 is TGTGCCAGCAGCTCCGGACAGAAGGGCTACACCTTC. Protein product: CASSSGQKGYTF.